This T cell receptor beta chain comes out of a study of shared clonotypes between healthy human individuals. Notes on the study in general: Naive subsets generally exceeded memory subsets in estimated richness.

In the case of this clone: Its antigen is undetermined.

Replicate PCRs from sorted subsets contained roughly 220 ng DNA, which is around 30,000 T cell genomes. Generated by immunoSEQ multiplex PCR, the TCRdb table keeps only in-frame clones and is missing some. The sample comprises about 1.1 million clones, about 80% of which are singletons, and almost 0.9% rests with the top ten. Those who donated were healthy HIV-negative adults, with no recent acute infections or vaccinations reported. V was cut by 4 bases and J by 5 bases, with 14 bases left in between. CDR1 is SQVTM, CDR2 ANQGSEA, per germline. The CDR3 loop spans 14 amino acids. The TCR originated in a man aged 18 to 29 in good health. Some clones in this sample may be carry-over from other donors' samples. Sequencing was done on a sample of memory CD4+ T cells from PBMCs. Subset: CD45RA-negative fraction. The rearrangement links TRBV29-1 to TRBJ1-4; perhaps TRBD1 as D (6 bases). CDR3 protein: CSVGGAASNEKLFF. CDR3 DNA: TGCAGCGTTGGGGGGGCAGCCTCAAATGAAAAACTGTTTTTT.